Below are 25 T cell receptor beta chains sequenced from a single sample in a study of T cells in Graves' hyperthyroidism and ophthalmopathy. What was amplified from RNA transcripts were TCR beta CDR3 regions. During a first-round RT-PCR of the TCR CDR3, the HTBI primer set was used. MiXCR was run by TCRdb on the multiplex PCR reads, yielding one entry per CDR3 protein. The table records approximately 430,000 distinct CDR3 sequences, about 14% of them present only once. Source material: blood. The receptor set was obtained from a man younger than 35 with Graves' ophthalmopathy.

In its sample, this clonotype was seen a few times. J is TRBJ2-5 and V is TRBV10-3; 13 nucleotides agree with TRBD2. V dropped 6 bases and J dropped 5; count of bases not matched to a gene: 6. CDR3 size: 15 residues. The germline V gene encodes CDR1 ENHRY and CDR2 SYGVKD. The CDR3 nucleotides are TGTGCCATCAGAACTAGCGGGGGGGCCCAGGAGACCCAGTACTTC. This codes for CAIRTSGGAQETQYF.

The table lists this clonotype with many counts. J is TRBJ2-3 and V is TRBV6-6; D is ambiguous. Trimming took 0 bases from V and 4 from J, leaving 17 bases between them. CDR1 is MNHNY, CDR2 SVGAGI, per germline (reference sequence). The CDR3 extends over 17 amino acids. CDR3 protein: CASSYSPPSWGADTQYF. CDR3 sequence (DNA): TGTGCCAGCAGTTACTCCCCCCCTAGTTGGGGTGCAGATACGCAGTATTTT.

This clonotype came up a few times. J is TRBJ2-2 and V is TRBV9; D is perhaps TRBD2 (5 bases). Germline V CDR1 and CDR2: SGDLS, YYNGEE. V lost 2 bases, J lost 0 bases, and 8 bases lay in between. This CDR3 has 15 residues. Here the CDR3 reads CASSVGSSNTGELFF. CDR3 sequence (DNA): TGTGCCAGCAGCGTGGGGAGTTCGAACACCGGGGAGCTGTTTTTT.

This clonotype was recorded many times. J is TRBJ1-4 and V is TRBV6-1; 11 positions match TRBD1. Losses at the gene ends were 5 bases for V and 8 bases for J; bases not matched to a gene: 7. This CDR3 has 15 residues. The germline V gene has CDR1 MNHNS and CDR2 SASEGT. The CDR3 sequence is CASSSGTGGGEKLFF. As DNA, the CDR3 is TGTGCCAGCAGTTCCGGGACAGGGGGAGGAGAAAAACTGTTTTTT.

This clonotype was counted many times. The rearrangement uses TRBV9 and TRBJ1-6; a possible D gene is TRBD1 (5 bases). The CDR3 length is 14 residues. Germline V gene sequence: CDR1 SGDLS, CDR2 YYNGEE. The V end was cut by 3 bases, the J end by 10 bases, with 14 bases between. The CDR3 loop is CASSAPTDGSPLHF. CDR3 bases: TGTGCCAGCAGCGCACCGACAGATGGCTCACCCCTCCACTTT.

The chain couples TRBV4-1 to TRBJ1-1; TRBD1 might be the D (5 bases). V shed 0 bases and J shed 6 bases, with 14 bases lying between them. The CDR3 runs to 15 residues. CDR1 and CDR2 (germline): MGHRA, YSYEKL. The CDR3: CASSQDAGVRAEAFF. DNA for the CDR3: TGCGCCAGCAGCCAAGATGCGGGGGTAAGGGCTGAAGCTTTCTTT.

This clonotype has only one observation. The junction and the germline gene differ at one end; a read error may be behind it. V is TRBV11-2 and J is TRBJ2-7; perhaps TRBD1 as D (6 bases). This CDR3 has 15 residues. The germline CDR1 and CDR2 sequences are SGHAT and FQNNGV. The CDR3 DNA follows: TGTGCCCGCAGCACCGGGGCAGGGGCCTCCTACGAGCAGTACTTC. This translates into CARSTGAGASYEQYF.

Comments on this clonotype: This may be a read error: a much more frequent sequence differs by one nucleotide. The V call is TRBV6-1, the J call TRBJ2-3; TRBD1 matches at 7 bases. CDR3 size: 14 residues. Germline CDR1 reads MNHNS; CDR2 reads SASEGT. The CDR3 nucleotides are TGTGCCAGCAGTCCCGGGACAGATACAGATACGCGGTATTTT. This encodes CASSPGTDTDTRYF.

This clonotype was counted at least ten times. The chain recombines TRBV7-9 with TRBJ2-7, with D maybe TRBD2 (5 bases). The germline V gene has CDR1 SEHNR and CDR2 FQNEAQ (reference sequence). The CDR3 sequence is 12 residues long. Trimming left V 5 bases short and J 6 bases short, with 11 bases between. CDR3 bases: TGTGCCAGCAGCCGAGGGCCCAGCGAGCAGTACTTC. It translates to CASSRGPSEQYF.

The chain uses TRBV12-3 or TRBV12-4 and TRBJ1-1; 8 bases are a match to TRBD1. J lost 0 bases, V lost 5 bases, and 5 bases had no gene match. The CDR3 is 15 residues long. The CDR3 sequence is CASSARQGLNTEAFF. CDR3 coding DNA: TGTGCCAGCAGTGCCCGACAGGGGCTGAACACTGAAGCTTTCTTT.

V and J are TRBV3-1 and TRBJ1-4; no firm D call. V was clipped by 3 bases and J by 5 bases, with 16 bases between them. The CDR3 consists of 16 residues. Germline CDR1 LGHDT, CDR2 YNNKEL (reference sequence). This CDR3 is CASSHLQVARNEKLFF. The CDR3 region has the DNA TGTGCCAGCAGCCACCTTCAGGTGGCCCGAAATGAAAAACTGTTTTTT.

Only a few counts were recorded for this clonotype. This chain connects TRBV6-5 to TRBJ1-2; 10 nucleotides match TRBD1. V shed 2 bases, J shed 0 bases, and the junction held 6 bases outside the gene matches. Looked up from germline, CDR1 is MNHEY and CDR2 is SVGAGI. The CDR3 is 17 residues long. CDR3 DNA: TGTGCCAGCAGTTACACCCTGACAGGGGGCACTAACTATGGCTACACCTTC. This sequence encodes CASSYTLTGGTNYGYTF.

The chain uses TRBV10-1 and TRBJ2-1; 8 bases match TRBD2. V was clipped by 7 bases and J by 6 bases; unmatched bases: 5. Germline V lookup: CDR1 WNHNN, CDR2 SYGVQD (reference sequence). The CDR3 loop spans 13 amino acids. The CDR3 DNA reads TGCGCCAGCACCAGCGGGAGTGTCAATGAGCAGTTCTTC. This sequence encodes CASTSGSVNEQFF.

The sample holds many counts of this clonotype. The chain links TRBV7-2 to TRBJ2-7; TRBD2 matches at 8 bases. CDR1 is SGHTA, CDR2 FQGNSA, per germline. The CDR3 sequence is 15 residues long. V lost 3 bases to trimming and J lost 1 base; unmatched junction nucleotides: 5. CDR3 loop: CASSFGRGESYEQYF. The CDR3 region has the DNA TGTGCCAGCAGCTTTGGGCGGGGGGAATCCTACGAGCAGTACTTC.

This clonotype has at least ten counts. The chain employs TRBV5-1 and TRBJ2-1; 9 positions match TRBD2. J was trimmed by 6 bases and V by 1 base; bases with no gene match: 5. The germline V gene has CDR1 SGHRS and CDR2 YFSETQ. The CDR3 is 15 amino acids. CDR3 sequence (DNA): TGCGCCAGCAGCTTGACAGGGACTAGCCCCAATGAGCAGTTCTTC. This codes for CASSLTGTSPNEQFF.

At least ten counts were recorded for this clonotype. The rearrangement joins TRBV28 to TRBJ1-2; D remains unclear. The CDR3 sequence is 11 residues long. Germline V gene data show CDR1 as MDHEN and CDR2 as SYDVKM. The V end was cut by 6 bases, the J end by 5 bases, with 7 bases between. The CDR3 DNA sequence: TGTGCCAGCAGGGGCGGGTATGGCTACACCTTC. Translation gives CASRGGYGYTF.

The rearrangement links TRBV20-1 to TRBJ1-5; D gene ambiguous. The CDR3 totals 14 residues. Trimming shortened V by 1 base and J by 0 bases, and 7 bases separated the two germline ends. Germline-derived CDR1 and CDR2 are DFQATT and SNEGSKA (reference sequence). CDR3 nucleotide sequence: TGCAGTGCTAGAGGAGCTTATAGCAATCAGCCCCAGCATTTT. The encoded protein is CSARGAYSNQPQHF.

This clonotype came up once. The chain is built from TRBV5-6 and TRBJ2-5; 7 bases align to TRBD1. CDR1 and CDR2 from the germline V gene are SGHDT and YYEEEE. The CDR3 has 16 residues. After removal of 0 bases from V and 5 bases from J, the junction contained 10 bases not matched to a gene. This CDR3 is CASSLVAGGSLETQYF. The CDR3 coding sequence is TGTGCCAGCAGCTTGGTCGCAGGGGGTAGTTTGGAGACCCAGTACTTC.

Details on this clonotype: At one of its ends the junction is not consistent with the germline gene, which may arise from a read error. The chain carries TRBV12-3 or TRBV12-4 and TRBJ2-1; 12 bases match TRBD2. The CDR3 contains 14 residues. CDR3 DNA: TGTGCCAGCAGTCCTAGCGGGGGGGCAAATGGGCAGTTCTTC. It is translated as CASSPSGGANGQFF.

As for this clonotype: One end of the junction varies from germline; a read error may be responsible. The rearrangement links TRBV18 to TRBJ2-2; the D gene is possibly TRBD2 (5 bases). The germline V gene encodes CDR1 KGHSH and CDR2 LQKENI. This CDR3 region has 17 residues. Here the CDR3 reads CASSQNPLAQNTGEMFF. As DNA, the CDR3 is TGTGCCAGCTCACAAAATCCACTTGCCCAGAACACCGGGGAGATGTTTTTT.

The J gene is TRBJ2-2, the V gene TRBV7-3; D may be TRBD2 (6 bases). The V end lost 4 bases, the J end lost 0 bases, and 6 bases lay between the germline ends. The CDR3 covers 14 residues. Germline V gene data show CDR1 as SGHTA and CDR2 as FQGTGA. The CDR3 loop reads CASSWDSNTGELFF. CDR3 nucleotide sequence: TGTGCCAGCAGCTGGGACTCGAACACCGGGGAGCTGTTTTTT.

This clonotype was seen once. This sequence joins TRBV6-1 and TRBJ2-2; D is unclear. Germline V gene sequence: CDR1 MNHNS, CDR2 SASEGT. This CDR3 has 13 residues. The CDR3 DNA sequence: TGTGTCACCTGTATCGGGAACACCGGGGAGCTGTTTTTT. Residues: CVTCIGNTGELFF.

Comment on this clonotype: This sequence may be a read error, since a much larger clone differs from it by one base. The J gene is TRBJ2-7, the V gene TRBV20-1; TRBD2 matches at 11 bases. The germline V gene has CDR1 DFQATT and CDR2 SNEGSKA (reference sequence). The CDR3 is 14 amino acids. With 7 bases clipped from V and 4 bases from J, the junction kept 9 bases outside the gene matches. CDR3 loop: CSGRGASGRYEQYF. The CDR3 DNA reads as TGCAGTGGTAGGGGGGCTAGCGGGAGGTACGAGCAGTACTTC.

This clonotype was recorded at least ten times. The DNA of the CDR3 is TGTGCCAGCAGCTTAGTGCCGCGCTTCCTTTATGGCTACACCTTC. Translation: CASSLVPRFLYGYTF. The J gene is TRBJ1-2, the V gene TRBV7-2; no definite D call. The CDR3 runs to 15 residues. The germline V gene has CDR1 SGHTA and CDR2 FQGNSA. V lost 1 base and J 5 bases, leaving 14 bases between the germline ends.

This clonotype was detected ten times or more. The chain recombines TRBV12-5 with TRBJ2-7, with D perhaps matching TRBD1 or TRBD2 (5 bases each). The V gene's germline CDR1 is LGHNT and CDR2 FRNRAP. Trimming cost V 3 bases and J 3 bases, with 15 bases left between them. This CDR3 contains 15 residues. CDR3 nucleotides: TGTGCTAGTGGTTTCAGGGCCTTTGGAGGCTACGAGCAGTACTTC. Encoded protein: CASGFRAFGGYEQYF.